This entry is about one TCR beta chain. The data stem from a study of blood T cell repertoires in COVID-19. Method: immunoSEQ multiplex PCR; TCRdb's copy keeps in-frame clones and lacks some. The sample yields around 320,000 clones, 90% seen once. The cohort comprised adults aged 18 to 89 years residing in about two dozen US areas. Participants were placed into cohorts based on the clinical history they reported. Germline lookup yields CDR1 MDHEN and CDR2 SYDVKM. The CDR3 is made up of 20 amino acids. V was shortened by 3 bases and J by 2 bases, with 29 bases between the two germline ends. The clonotype comes from a woman in her twenties or thirties who had been exposed to COVID-19. The material sequenced was PBMCs or T cells enriched from blood (not recorded which). The rearrangement uses TRBV28 and TRBJ2-7, with D maybe TRBD2 (7 bases). The CDR3 bases are TGTGCCAGCAGTTTTCCGGCTAGCGGCGGACAGAAAAACCCAGCCTACGAGCAGTACTTC. As protein: CASSFPASGGQKNPAYEQYF.